One sample yielded the 17 T cell receptor beta chains listed below, sequenced in a study of T cells in localized non-small cell lung cancer. TCRdb's table, derived via immunoSEQ multiplex PCR, lists solely in-frame clones and lacks some. The table shows approximately 41,000 clones, with roughly nine tenths occurring only once. The starting material was PBMCs, obtained before any cancer treatment. These receptor sequences come from a woman aged 40 to 75 with stage II lung adenocarcinoma.

The chain employs TRBV19 and TRBJ1-2; D remains unclear. CDR1 and CDR2 from the germline V gene are LNHDA and SQIVND (reference sequence). The CDR3 runs 14 residues. Deletions cut 5 bases from V and 4 bases from J, with 14 bases between. CDR3 region: CASSSNGEGYGYTF. CDR3 nucleotides: TGTGCCAGTAGTTCCAACGGGGAGGGCTATGGCTACACCTTC. The whole variable domain, filled in from reference TRBV19 and TRBJ1-2, reads DGGITQSPKYLFRKEGQNVTLSCEQNLNHDAMYWYRQDPGQGLRLIYYSQIVNDFQKGDIAEGYSVSREKKESFPLTVTSAQKNPTAFYLCASSSNGEGYGYTFGSGTRLTVV.

The chain uses TRBV19 and TRBJ2-7, with D unresolved. The CDR3 spans 15 residues. Per germline, CDR1 LNHDA and CDR2 SQIVND (reference sequence). Trimming took 3 bases from V and 0 from J, leaving 12 bases between them. CDR3 nucleotide sequence: TGTGCCAGTAGTATGGGAAAGGATTCCTCCTACGAGCAGTACTTC. This codes for CASSMGKDSSYEQYF.

The genes are TRBV4-1 and TRBJ2-2, with 7 bases aligning to TRBD2. Trimming removed 3 bases from V and 5 bases from J; junction bases left unmatched: 12. The CDR3 spans 17 residues. Germline CDR1 and CDR2: MGHRA and YSYEKL. CDR3 region: CASSQIRLAGETGELFF. The CDR3 DNA follows: TGCGCCAGCAGCCAGATACGACTGGCGGGAGAGACCGGGGAGCTGTTTTTT.

The gene calls are TRBV4-1 and TRBJ1-2; maybe TRBD1 (5 bases). Germline V gene sequence: CDR1 MGHRA, CDR2 YSYEKL. V was shortened by 4 bases and J by 4 bases, with 10 bases between the two germline ends. The CDR3 is 13 residues long. CDR3 region: CASSPRAPYGYTF. CDR3 in DNA: TGCGCCAGCAGCCCCAGGGCGCCCTATGGCTACACCTTC.

This chain links TRBV9 with TRBJ1-2, with TRBD1 matching 8 bases. Per the germline V gene, CDR1 is SGDLS and CDR2 is YYNGEE. The CDR3 sequence is 14 residues long. The ends lost 3 bases at V and 6 bases at J; junction bases unmatched: 7. DNA for the CDR3: TGTGCCAGCAGCGCCCAAATACAGGGGGATGGCTACACCTTC. Protein sequence: CASSAQIQGDGYTF.

The chain joins TRBV5-6 to TRBJ2-7, with D possibly matching TRBD2 (6 bases). V gave up 4 bases and J gave up 0 bases, with 17 bases separating them. The CDR3 is 16 amino acids. Germline values: CDR1 SGHDT, CDR2 YYEEEE. CDR3 loop: CASSAPRRGLSYEQYF. DNA for the CDR3: TGTGCCAGCAGCGCCCCCAGGCGGGGACTCTCCTACGAGCAGTACTTC.

This chain joins TRBV27 and TRBJ2-1; possible D gene TRBD2, 6 bases. Germline V lookup: CDR1 MNHEY, CDR2 SMNVEV (reference sequence). The V gene lost 6 bases and the J gene lost 8 bases, with 14 bases spanning the gap. This CDR3 has 13 residues. As DNA, the CDR3 is TGTGCCAGCAGCTCTACCTGGAGGGATGAGCAGTTCTTC. This encodes CASSSTWRDEQFF.

Only one count was recorded for this clone. The chain carries TRBV7-9 and TRBJ2-1, with 11 nucleotides matching TRBD2. The CDR3 spans 16 residues. J lost 6 bases, V lost 4 bases, and 8 bases had no gene match. Per germline, CDR1 SEHNR and CDR2 FQNEAQ (reference sequence). This CDR3 is CASSSSSGRAGNEQFF. As DNA, the CDR3 is TGTGCCAGCAGCTCGAGTAGCGGGAGGGCGGGCAATGAGCAGTTCTTC.

In regard to this clone: This same CDR3 is encoded by further DNA sequences in the sample. The chain has TRBV29-1 and TRBJ2-7; D perhaps matches TRBD2 (6 bases). Germline assignment: CDR1 SQVTM and CDR2 ANQGSEA. V gave up 6 bases and J gave up 4 bases, with 10 bases separating them. CDR3 length: 11 amino acids. As DNA, the CDR3 is TGCAGCGTGGAGGGGTCGTACGAGCAGTACTTC. Its protein product is CSVEGSYEQYF.

V usage is TRBV19 and J usage is TRBJ1-2; 7 bases are a match to TRBD1. This CDR3 contains 15 residues. CDR1 and CDR2 (germline): LNHDA, SQIVND (reference sequence). Unmatched junction bases numbered 8, after V lost 0 bases and J lost 7 bases. The CDR3 DNA reads as TGTGCCAGTAGTATAGATCATTCCAGGGACAGTGGCTACACCTTC. Translation: CASSIDHSRDSGYTF. Complete variable domain (other parts from reference TRBV19 and TRBJ1-2): DGGITQSPKYLFRKEGQNVTLSCEQNLNHDAMYWYRQDPGQGLRLIYYSQIVNDFQKGDIAEGYSVSREKKESFPLTVTSAQKNPTAFYLCASSIDHSRDSGYTFGSGTRLTVV.

The chain recombines TRBV27 with TRBJ1-5, with no clear D. Germline V gene lookup returns CDR1 MNHEY and CDR2 SMNVEV (reference sequence). V was trimmed by 6 bases and J by 6 bases, leaving 15 bases between them. This CDR3 is built from 14 residues. The CDR3 here is CASSPGAGGQPQHF. The CDR3, as DNA: TGTGCCAGCAGCCCGGGCGCCGGCGGTCAGCCCCAGCATTTT.

The chain combines TRBV6-1 with TRBJ2-5; the D is unclear. Trimming removed 0 bases from V and 6 bases from J, with 5 bases in between. Germline lookup yields CDR1 MNHNS and CDR2 SASEGT. The CDR3 loop spans 12 amino acids. The CDR3 DNA follows: TGTGCCAGCAGTGAAGCATTGCAGACCCAGTACTTC. Amino acids: CASSEALQTQYF.

This chain links TRBV9 with TRBJ2-3; 7 bases map to TRBD1. Trimming at V came to 0 bases and at J to 6 bases, leaving 7 bases not matched to a gene. The CDR3 spans 15 residues. The germline gives CDR1 SGDLS, CDR2 YYNGEE. CDR3 sequence: CASSVEGAIFDTQYF. The CDR3 DNA is TGTGCCAGCAGCGTAGAGGGGGCGATTTTTGATACGCAGTATTTT.

The chain recombines TRBV28 with TRBJ1-2, with D uncertain. V was shortened by 3 bases and J by 2 bases, with 10 bases between the two germline ends. The CDR3 length is 14 residues. Germline CDR1 is MDHEN and CDR2 is SYDVKM. CDR3 bases: TGTGCCAGCAGTTTGGGTGAATTGAACTATGGCTACACCTTC. Residues: CASSLGELNYGYTF.

J is TRBJ1-5 and V is TRBV28; D might be TRBD1 (5 bases). The CDR3 runs 13 residues. Germline V gene lookup returns CDR1 MDHEN and CDR2 SYDVKM. Trimming took off 6 bases at V and 5 bases at J, with 11 bases between the two ends. The CDR3 coding sequence is TGTGCCAGCAGGATGGGAGGGGATCAGCCCCAGCATTTT. Its translation is CASRMGGDQPQHF.

The rearrangement joins TRBV11-2 to TRBJ2-5, with D perhaps TRBD1 or TRBD2 (5 bases each). CDR3 length: 15 residues. Deletions cut 4 bases from V and 5 bases from J, with 17 bases between. CDR1 is SGHAT and CDR2 is FQNNGV in the germline V gene. Written as DNA, the CDR3 is TGTGCCAGCAGCTCATCTCAGGGACGTGGGGAGACCCAGTACTTC. Its protein is CASSSSQGRGETQYF.

This chain links TRBV5-1 with TRBJ1-2, with D perhaps matching TRBD1 (6 bases). Trimming shortened V by 0 bases and J by 4 bases, and 13 bases separated the two germline ends. The CDR3 runs to 15 residues. CDR1 is SGHRS and CDR2 is YFSETQ in the germline V gene. The CDR3 loop reads CASSLEDGGLYGYTF. CDR3 nucleotide sequence: TGCGCCAGCAGCTTGGAGGATGGGGGCCTCTATGGCTACACCTTC.